Below are 22 T cell receptor beta chains sequenced from a single sample in a study of blood T cell repertoires in COVID-19. Here immunoSEQ multiplex PCR was the method, and the copy in TCRdb shows in-frame clones only, minus some. This table has around 320,000 clones, 89% appearing once. The sample comprised peripheral blood. The receptors stem from a woman younger than 45 with COVID-19, enrolled during active disease.

The chain combines TRBV6-2 or TRBV6-3 with TRBJ1-5, with 12 nucleotides matching TRBD1. The CDR3 is 15 amino acids. The V gene's germline CDR1 is MNHEY and CDR2 SVGEGT. Germline trimming cut 4 bases from V and 7 bases from J; bases unmatched to any gene: 5. The CDR3 nucleotides are TGTGCCAGCAGTTCCGGGACAGGGGGCCAACAGCCCCAGCATTTT. It translates to CASSSGTGGQQPQHF.

The chain couples TRBV28 to TRBJ1-4; 10 nucleotides align to TRBD1. Germline values: CDR1 MDHEN, CDR2 SYDVKM. After removal of 6 bases from V and 6 bases from J, the junction contained 7 bases not matched to a gene. CDR3 length: 15 amino acids. The chain's CDR3 is CASSTGGTGDEKLFF. The CDR3 DNA is TGTGCCAGCAGCACTGGTGGGACAGGGGATGAAAAACTGTTTTTT.

This clone appeared a few times. The J gene is TRBJ1-4, the V gene TRBV18, with D unclear. The CDR3 consists of 13 residues. The V gene lost 0 bases and the J gene lost 5 bases, with 4 bases spanning the gap. The germline gives CDR1 KGHSH, CDR2 LQKENI. CDR3 sequence reads: CASSPPGNEKLFF. The CDR3 DNA reads TGTGCCAGCTCACCACCTGGCAATGAAAAACTGTTTTTT.

This sequence joins TRBV28 and TRBJ1-3, with D tentatively TRBD1 (5 bases). Trimming removed 5 bases from V and 2 bases from J, with 10 bases in between. CDR3 length equals 14 residues. CDR1 and CDR2 from the germline V gene are MDHEN and SYDVKM. The CDR3 DNA reads TGTGCCAGCAGTCCCCCGGGGGCTGGAAACACCATATATTTT. Amino acid sequence: CASSPPGAGNTIYF. Drawing the rest from reference TRBV28 and TRBJ1-3, the complete variable domain is DVKVTQSSRYLVKRTGEKVFLECVQDMDHENMFWYRQDPGLGLRLIYFSYDVKMKEKGDIPEGYSVSREKKERFSLILESASTNQTSMYLCASSPPGAGNTIYFGEGSWLTVV.

In this sample, this clone turned up once. This chain uses TRBV5-1 with TRBJ1-6; D possibly corresponds to TRBD1 (5 bases). There are 15 residues in the CDR3. The germline gives CDR1 SGHRS, CDR2 YFSETQ. The V and J ends lost 4 bases and 7 bases respectively, with 15 bases between them. The CDR3 sequence: CASSPIFGGNSPLHF. The CDR3 DNA follows: TGCGCCAGCAGCCCAATTTTTGGGGGGAATTCACCCCTCCACTTT. Complete variable domain (other parts from reference TRBV5-1 and TRBJ1-6): KAGVTQTPRYLIKTRGQQVTLSCSPISGHRSVSWYQQTPGQGLQFLFEYFSETQRNKGNFPGRFSGRQFSNSRSEMNVSTLELGDSALYLCASSPIFGGNSPLHFGNGTRLTVT.

The chain has TRBV7-9 and TRBJ2-5; 10 bases agree with TRBD2. V shed 5 bases, J shed 5 bases, and the junction held 11 bases outside the gene matches. The germline V gene encodes CDR1 SEHNR and CDR2 FQNEAQ (reference sequence). This CDR3 has 16 residues. CDR3 nucleotide sequence: TGTGCCAGCAGCCCCGGTCTAGCGGGGGATGATGAGACCCAGTACTTC. Translating gives CASSPGLAGDDETQYF.

The CDR3 region is CASSVGQRPGSPLHF. The CDR3 DNA is TGTGCCAGCAGCGTAGGGCAGAGGCCGGGGTCACCCCTCCACTTT. The rearrangement uses TRBV9 and TRBJ1-6; no clear D. Germline V gives CDR1 SGDLS, CDR2 YYNGEE. V lost 0 bases and J lost 10, with 14 bases in between. The length of the CDR3 is 15 residues.

This sequence joins TRBV3-1 (or the pseudogene TRBV3-2) and TRBJ1-5; tentative D call: TRBD1 (6 bases). CDR1 is LGHDT and CDR2 is YNNKEL in the germline V gene (reference sequence). CDR3 length: 14 residues. V dropped 4 bases and J dropped 6 bases, with 13 bases sitting between them. DNA of the CDR3: TGTGCCAGCAGCCCCATTACAGGGATTCAGCCCCAGCATTTT. Amino acids: CASSPITGIQPQHF.

The chain combines TRBV5-1 with TRBJ1-1, with a weak D call TRBD1 (6 bases). The CDR3 spans 15 residues. CDR1 and CDR2 (germline): SGHRS, YFSETQ. Trimming removed 0 bases at V and 4 bases at J, with 13 bases between. The CDR3 region has the DNA TGCGCCAGCAGCTTGGTTGGTGGGGGCGGCACTGAAGCTTTCTTT. Translating it yields CASSLVGGGGTEAFF.

The CDR3 region has the DNA TGTGCCAGCAGCCTGAAGGCCGGCGGCTATGGCTACACCTTC. Translation gives CASSLKAGGYGYTF. The rearrangement uses TRBV3-1 (or the pseudogene TRBV3-2) and TRBJ1-2; D unresolved. Trimming took 4 bases from V and 4 from J, leaving 13 bases between them. There are 14 residues in the CDR3. CDR1 and CDR2 from the germline V gene are LGHDT and YNNKEL (reference sequence).

The chain uses TRBV5-1 and TRBJ2-6; D is unclear. Trimming removed 2 bases from V and 5 bases from J, with 5 bases in between. Germline CDR1 SGHRS, CDR2 YFSETQ. This CDR3 comprises 13 residues. In DNA, the CDR3 is TGCGCCAGCAGCTTTGACAGGGCCAACGTCCTGACTTTC. Protein: CASSFDRANVLTF.

V gene TRBV28 combines with J gene TRBJ1-6, with a possible D match to TRBD1 (6 bases). Trimming removed 9 bases from V and 5 bases from J, with 8 bases in between. This CDR3 has 12 residues. Germline V lookup: CDR1 MDHEN, CDR2 SYDVKM. DNA of the CDR3: TGTGCCAGTGGGACAAATAATTCACCCCTCCACTTT. It yields the protein CASGTNNSPLHF.

The chain has TRBV6-5 and TRBJ1-2, with unresolved D. V was cut by 0 bases and J by 7 bases, with 15 bases left in between. The CDR3 is 15 amino acids. Germline assignment: CDR1 MNHEY and CDR2 SVGAGI. The CDR3 protein is CASSYSPMGSSGYTF. CDR3 DNA sequence: TGTGCCAGCAGTTACTCACCGATGGGGAGTAGTGGCTACACCTTC.

The gene calls are TRBV2 and TRBJ1-5; 11 bases align to TRBD1. The germline V gene encodes CDR1 SNHLY and CDR2 FYNNEI. This CDR3 has 16 residues. V shed 7 bases and J 0 bases; nucleotides not matched to a gene: 5. CDR3 sequence (DNA): TGTGCCAGCATGGGACAGGGGGGTTATAGCAATCAGCCCCAGCATTTT. This translates into CASMGQGGYSNQPQHF.

J is TRBJ2-3 and V is TRBV5-6; 12 positions match TRBD2. CDR3 length: 15 amino acids. The V segment lost 4 bases and the J segment 9 bases; nucleotides outside the gene matches: 9. The germline CDR1 and CDR2 sequences are SGHDT and YYEEEE. CDR3 DNA: TGTGCCAGCAGCCCCGAGACTAGCGGGGGATTGACGCAGTATTTT. Encoded protein: CASSPETSGGLTQYF.

The rearrangement uses TRBV6-1 and TRBJ2-3, with 9 bases that match TRBD2. V was pared by 2 bases and J by 3 bases, with 18 bases of the junction left unmatched. Germline CDR1 MNHNS, CDR2 SASEGT. This CDR3 comprises 20 residues. The CDR3 DNA reads TGTGCCAGCAGTGAAAGCGTACTATGGAGTAGCGGGGGAACTACAGATACGCAGTATTTT. Translation: CASSESVLWSSGGTTDTQYF.

The chain employs TRBV7-2 and TRBJ2-3, with TRBD2 identical over 11 bases. CDR3 size: 17 residues. J was trimmed by 5 bases and V by 5 bases; bases with no gene match: 12. Germline assignment: CDR1 SGHTA and CDR2 FQGNSA. This chain's CDR3 is CASSEIRLAGIVDTQYF. CDR3 sequence (DNA): TGTGCCAGCAGCGAAATTAGACTAGCGGGGATTGTAGATACGCAGTATTTT. Full variable domain (missing parts from reference TRBV7-2 and TRBJ2-3): GAGVSQSPSNKVTEKGKDVELRCDPISGHTALYWYRQSLGQGLEFLIYFQGNSAPDKSGLPSDRFSAERTGGSVSTLTIQRTQQEDSAVYLCASSEIRLAGIVDTQYFGPGTRLTVL.

The chain carries TRBV27 and TRBJ2-7, with 9 bases identical to TRBD2. The CDR3 sequence is 16 residues long. Trimming at V came to 2 bases and at J to 3 bases, leaving 8 bases not matched to a gene. The germline CDR1 and CDR2 sequences are MNHEY and SMNVEV (reference sequence). The DNA for the CDR3 is TGTGCCAGCAGTTTAATGGGCGCTAGCGGGGTCTACGAGCAGTACTTC. Protein: CASSLMGASGVYEQYF.

The V and J genes are TRBV4-1 and TRBJ1-1; D is uncertain. V was cut by 1 base and J by 5 bases, with 8 bases left in between. This CDR3 spans 13 amino acids. Germline V gives CDR1 MGHRA, CDR2 YSYEKL. The CDR3 loop is CASSQARETEAFF. CDR3 in DNA: TGCGCCAGCAGCCAAGCCCGGGAAACTGAAGCTTTCTTT.

This sequence joins TRBV6-1 and TRBJ1-3; D is possibly TRBD1 (5 bases). The CDR3 runs to 14 residues. In germline, CDR1 is MNHNS, CDR2 SASEGT. The ends were cut back, 3 bases at V and 3 bases at J, with 9 bases in the middle. CDR3 bases: TGTGCCAGCAGTGAGGCGGGGGGTGGAAACACCATATATTTT. Amino acid sequence: CASSEAGGGNTIYF.

There are a few counts of this clone. The CDR3 sequence is CASAAPRQGVTEAFF. CDR3 coding DNA: TGTGCCAGTGCAGCCCCCCGACAGGGGGTCACTGAAGCTTTCTTT. V gene TRBV28 combines with J gene TRBJ1-1, with 9 bases lining up with TRBD1. Germline V lookup: CDR1 MDHEN, CDR2 SYDVKM. Trimming took 9 bases from V and 4 from J; bases not matched to a gene: 12. This CDR3 contains 15 residues.

This clone was seen just once. The V and J genes are TRBV13 and TRBJ2-5; 9 bases line up with TRBD1. Germline trimming cut 2 bases from V and 1 base from J; bases unmatched to any gene: 2. This CDR3 is built from 15 residues. CDR1 and CDR2 (germline): PRHDT, FYEKMQ (reference sequence). In DNA, the CDR3 is TGTGCCAGCAGCTTACCGACAGGGGGCCAAGAGACCCAGTACTTC. Protein sequence: CASSLPTGGQETQYF.